These 24 T cell receptor beta chains share one sample of origin, sequenced in a study of blood T cells in healthy people across ages. Sample-barcoded 5' priming and a J-beta primer mix drove a second PCR of about 6 to 12 cycles. MiXCR was run by TCRdb on the 5' RACE reads, yielding one entry per CDR3 protein. The repertoire holds 1.5 million to 1.8 million distinct CDR3 sequences, with approximately 39% as singletons. Material for sequencing was blood. The receptors here all came from a woman aged 18 to 35 in good health.

This chain links TRBV15 with TRBJ2-4; D is undetermined. V lost 9 bases to trimming and J lost 0 bases, with 6 bases between them. Germline assignment: CDR1 LNHNV and CDR2 YYDKDF (reference sequence). This CDR3 region has 12 residues. The CDR3, as DNA: TGTGCCACTGGGCTAGCCAAAAACATTCAGTACTTC. This encodes CATGLAKNIQYF.

The chain carries TRBV27 and TRBJ2-7, with a possible D match to TRBD2 (6 bases). This CDR3 comprises 16 residues. V was cut by 5 bases and J by 0 bases, with 17 bases left in between. Germline assignment: CDR1 MNHEY and CDR2 SMNVEV (reference sequence). The CDR3 nucleotides read TGTGCCAGCAGTCCCACAGGAGGGCCGTACTCCTACGAGCAGTACTTC. This codes for CASSPTGGPYSYEQYF.

CDR3 residues: CATSLETGQEQFF. In DNA, the CDR3 is TGTGCCACTTCACTTGAGACGGGGCAAGAGCAGTTCTTC. This chain joins TRBV7-3 and TRBJ2-1, with D perhaps matching TRBD1 or TRBD2 (5 bases each). V was shortened by 10 bases and J by 10 bases, with 20 bases between the two germline ends. This CDR3 region has 13 residues. Germline CDR1 reads SGHTA; CDR2 reads FQGTGA.

The chain carries TRBV4-2 and TRBJ1-2, with TRBD1 matching 8 bases. The J segment lost 5 bases and the V segment lost 0 bases, leaving 8 bases of the junction unmatched. Per the germline V gene, CDR1 is LGHNA and CDR2 is YNFKEQ. The CDR3 runs 16 residues. As DNA, the CDR3 is TGTGCCAGCAGCCAAGATCCGACAGGGGCTGCGTATGGCTACACCTTC. Its protein is CASSQDPTGAAYGYTF.

A remark on this clonotype: A much larger clonotype is one base distant, so this may be a read error. The CDR3 nucleotides read TGCAGTGTAAGTCTAGCGGAAATATCCTACAATGAGCAGTACTTC. This codes for CSVSLAEISYNEQYF. J is TRBJ2-5 and V is TRBV20-1, with 7 bases that match TRBD2. CDR3 length: 15 residues. The V and J ends lost 7 bases and 11 bases, in that order; junction bases with no gene match: 22. Germline V gene sequence: CDR1 DFQATT, CDR2 SNEGSKA (reference sequence).

This clonotype was detected a few times. The rearrangement uses TRBV9 and TRBJ2-1; D uncertain. The length of the CDR3 is 13 residues. The V end lost 0 bases, the J end lost 6 bases, and 7 bases lay between the germline ends. Germline assignment: CDR1 SGDLS and CDR2 YYNGEE. CDR3 nucleotide sequence: TGTGCCAGCAGCGTAGAACCGCGCAATGAGCAGTTCTTC. Its protein is CASSVEPRNEQFF.

The chain combines TRBV20-1 with TRBJ2-4; 8 nucleotides line up with TRBD1. Losses at the gene ends were 6 bases for V and 0 bases for J; bases not matched to a gene: 4. Per germline, CDR1 DFQATT and CDR2 SNEGSKA (reference sequence). This CDR3 region has 14 residues. The chain's CDR3 is CSADRAEAKNIQYF. The CDR3 DNA reads as TGCAGTGCGGACAGGGCTGAAGCCAAAAACATTCAGTACTTC.

In its sample, this clonotype was seen a few times. V gene TRBV29-1 combines with J gene TRBJ2-7, with D unresolved. This CDR3 comprises 15 residues. Trimming removed 0 bases at V and 5 bases at J, with 17 bases between. The germline V gene encodes CDR1 SQVTM and CDR2 ANQGSEA. The CDR3 reads CSVEDPAQLENEQYF. The DNA of the CDR3 is TGCAGCGTTGAAGATCCGGCCCAGCTAGAGAACGAGCAGTACTTC.

The J gene is TRBJ2-6, the V gene TRBV27; D gene uncertain. Between the trimmed V and J ends, which lost 5 bases and 4 bases, there was a span of 6 bases. CDR3 size: 13 residues. CDR1 is MNHEY, CDR2 SMNVEV, per germline (reference sequence). The CDR3 DNA is TGTGCCAGCAGTGTAGTCGGGGCCAACGTCCTGACTTTC. Its protein is CASSVVGANVLTF.

V is TRBV29-1 and J is TRBJ1-2, with a possible D match to TRBD1 (5 bases). V dropped 7 bases and J dropped 3 bases, with 21 bases sitting between them. CDR3 length: 15 residues. CDR1 and CDR2 from the germline V gene are SQVTM and ANQGSEA. In DNA, the CDR3 is TGCAGCGGGGGCCGGGACCAAACTGGGGACTATGGCTACACCTTC. It is translated as CSGGRDQTGDYGYTF.

This clonotype has just a few counts. V and J are TRBV5-5 and TRBJ1-4; TRBD1 might be the D (6 bases). There are 15 residues in the CDR3. V lost 4 bases and J lost 8, with 18 bases in between. Per the germline V gene, CDR1 is SGHKS and CDR2 is YYEKEE (reference sequence). CDR3 loop: CASSRGLGQGEKLFF. The CDR3 DNA reads as TGTGCCAGCAGCAGGGGACTGGGACAAGGGGAAAAACTGTTTTTT. Based on the CDR3 plus reference TRBV5-5 and TRBJ1-4, the full variable domain is DAGVTQSPTHLIKTRGQQVTLRCSPISGHKSVSWYQQVLGQGPQFIFQYYEKEERGRGNFPDRFSARQFPNYSSELNVNALLLGDSALYLCASSRGLGQGEKLFFGSGTQLSVL.

In its sample, this clonotype was seen once. The chain carries TRBV7-9 and TRBJ1-1, with 8 bases that match TRBD1. CDR1 and CDR2 (germline): SEHNR, FQNEAQ (reference sequence). The CDR3 spans 13 residues. J gave up 6 bases and V 7 bases, and 7 bases lay outside the gene matches. Written as DNA, the CDR3 is TGTGCCAGCATTAAACAGGGGGACGCTGAAGCTTTCTTT. Protein: CASIKQGDAEAFF. Together with reference TRBV7-9 and TRBJ1-1, the CDR3 gives the full variable domain: DTGVSQNPRHKITKRGQNVTFRCDPISEHNRLYWYRQTLGQGPEFLTYFQNEAQLEKSRLLSDRFSAERPKGSFSTLEIQRTEQGDSAMYLCASIKQGDAEAFFGQGTRLTVV.

This chain joins TRBV7-9 and TRBJ1-1; D is uncertain. From germline, CDR1 is SEHNR and CDR2 FQNEAQ (reference sequence). The CDR3 contains 15 residues. Trimming cost V 5 bases and J 1 base, with 14 bases left between them. The CDR3 region is CASSRGSGSNTEAFF. The CDR3 DNA sequence: TGTGCCAGCAGCCGTGGGTCCGGGTCGAACACTGAAGCTTTCTTT.

This clonotype was detected only once. The genes are TRBV12-3 or TRBV12-4 and TRBJ2-7, with D unresolved. V was trimmed by 1 base and J by 3 bases, leaving 13 bases between them. CDR3 length equals 15 residues. CDR3 in DNA: TGTGCCAGCAGTTTAGGCATTAGGGCCCGCTACGAGCAGTACTTC. Residues: CASSLGIRARYEQYF.

In its sample, this clonotype was seen a few times. The V and J genes are TRBV6-5 and TRBJ2-4, with TRBD1 matching 10 bases. This CDR3 region has 15 residues. The ends lost 7 bases at V and 0 bases at J; junction bases unmatched: 3. Looked up from germline, CDR1 is MNHEY and CDR2 is SVGAGI. The chain's CDR3 is CASTGTGAAKNIQYF. The CDR3 nucleotides read TGTGCCAGCACCGGGACAGGGGCAGCCAAAAACATTCAGTACTTC.

The V gene is TRBV7-6, the J gene TRBJ2-3; 11 bases line up with TRBD1. Per the germline V gene, CDR1 is SGHVS and CDR2 is FNYEAQ. V trimming: 5 bases; J trimming: 4 bases; junction bases outside the gene matches: 11. This CDR3 region has 17 residues. The CDR3 DNA follows: TGTGCCAGCAGCCCAATAGGACAGGGGGCTGTGGCAGATACGCAGTATTTT. It yields the protein CASSPIGQGAVADTQYF. The entire variable domain, with the rest obtained from reference TRBV7-6 and TRBJ2-3, is as follows: GAGVSQSPRYKVTKRGQDVALRCDPISGHVSLYWYRQALGQGPEFLTYFNYEAQQDKSGLPNDRFSAERPEGSISTLTIQRTEQRDSAMYRCASSPIGQGAVADTQYFGPGTRLTVL.

The chain combines TRBV20-1 with TRBJ1-4, with 7 positions matching TRBD1. Germline lookup yields CDR1 DFQATT and CDR2 SNEGSKA (reference sequence). With V trimmed by 6 bases and J by 3 bases, 7 bases remained unmatched. The CDR3 length is 14 residues. CDR3 amino acids: CSALPTGSNEKLFF. In DNA, the CDR3 is TGCAGTGCACTCCCGACAGGGTCTAATGAAAAACTGTTTTTT.

The chain recombines TRBV9 with TRBJ1-6, with D uncertain. The CDR3 sequence is 17 residues long. Germline loops: CDR1 SGDLS, CDR2 YYNGEE. Trimming stripped 4 bases from V and 0 bases from J, with 14 bases between. Here the CDR3 reads CASSIEVGRSYNSPLHF. The CDR3 bases are TGTGCCAGCAGCATAGAGGTAGGCCGCTCCTATAATTCACCCCTCCACTTT.

This rearrangement joins TRBV2 to TRBJ2-1; a possible D gene is TRBD1 (6 bases). V was pared by 4 bases and J by 8 bases, with 15 bases between. CDR3 length: 14 residues. Germline V CDR1 and CDR2: SNHLY, FYNNEI. The CDR3 DNA is TGTGCCAGCAGTGGTACAGGGATTTGGGATGAGCAGTTCTTC. This translates into CASSGTGIWDEQFF.

The V gene is TRBV7-9, the J gene TRBJ1-2, with D perhaps TRBD1 (5 bases). V lost 7 bases to trimming and J lost 9 bases, with 24 bases between them. This CDR3 comprises 15 residues. Germline CDR1 and CDR2: SEHNR and FQNEAQ (reference sequence). DNA for the CDR3: TGTGCCAGCACTCGAACCCCCTTTGACCTGGACAGCTACACCTTC. It translates to CASTRTPFDLDSYTF.

The chain employs TRBV30 and TRBJ2-3; D is unclear. V was cut by 4 bases and J by 3 bases, with 5 bases left in between. CDR3 size: 11 residues. Germline V gene data show CDR1 as GTSNPN and CDR2 as SVGIG (reference sequence). CDR3 coding DNA: TGTGCCTGGACATCGACAGATACGCAGTATTTT. Residues: CAWTSTDTQYF.

In this sample, this clonotype turned up a few times. The chain employs TRBV9 and TRBJ1-4; 8 bases agree with TRBD1. The length of the CDR3 is 15 residues. Germline V gives CDR1 SGDLS, CDR2 YYNGEE. With 4 bases clipped from V and 8 bases from J, the junction kept 10 bases outside the gene matches. CDR3 sequence: CASSSPQGAEEKLFF. In nucleotides, the CDR3 is TGTGCCAGCAGCTCCCCGCAGGGGGCAGAGGAAAAACTGTTTTTT.

The chain uses TRBV27 and TRBJ2-3, with 11 bases lining up with TRBD2. The germline V gene has CDR1 MNHEY and CDR2 SMNVEV (reference sequence). V dropped 3 bases and J dropped 1; count of bases not matched to a gene: 9. The CDR3 has 18 amino acids. The CDR3 loop is CASSFRLAGGMGTDTQYF. DNA of the CDR3: TGTGCCAGCAGTTTCCGGCTAGCGGGAGGAATGGGCACAGATACGCAGTATTTT.

This chain connects TRBV4-1 to TRBJ2-7; D may be TRBD1 (5 bases). The CDR3 is made up of 16 amino acids. The germline V gene encodes CDR1 MGHRA and CDR2 YSYEKL. V was trimmed by 2 bases and J by 7 bases, leaving 21 bases between them. The CDR3 DNA reads TGCGCCAGCAGCCAAATAGGGGTGACCTCCTACAATGAGCAGTACTTC. Encoded protein: CASSQIGVTSYNEQYF.